This T cell receptor (beta chain) originates from a study of blood T cell repertoires in COVID-19 (TCRdb year 2020). For the study in its entirety: Samples from collaborators originated in the United States, Italy and Spain and spanned both the acute and convalescent phases of COVID-19. HLA class I and class II types, where available, came from metadata supplied by the sample provider rather than from assay-based typing. The samples were drawn from two sources: the first 160 participants of the ongoing ImmuneRACE study, and 1,000 to 1,500 subjects contributed by 6 global collaborators. Subjects who had been exposed to COVID-19, were actively infected with it, or had recovered from it provided the deeply sampled blood TCRbeta repertoires that made up the dataset. Nearly every sample came with metadata listing a de-identified subject ID, COVID-19 status, age in years and sex. The repertoires were released in a freely available public database intended as a resource for research on the immune response to SARS-CoV-2. The prospective study material was composed of cDNA or gDNA derived from T cells, B-cell-depleted T cells, or PBMCs.

Findings and caveats that apply to the study as a whole: The amount of clinical and demographic metadata varied by source and participant and was provided uncurated.

With regard to this clone: Its antigen specificity is not known. Per-base qualities were not stored, and no clone one base away is much larger.

Whole blood was collected in K2EDTA tubes by collaborating institutions according to the institutions' own protocols. Collaborator samples were shipped for TCRbeta analysis as frozen whole blood, isolated PBMCs, or DNA extracted from either sample type. V loses 7 bases at its end and J loses 4 bases; junction bases beyond the gene matches: 4. Including the terminal cysteine and phenylalanine, the CDR3 comprises 13 residues. The entry retains the CDR3 DNA only, 39 bases that are in frame from base 1. CDR1 and CDR2 were assigned from the germline V gene (reference sequence) as MNHEY and SMNVEV. The immunoSEQ Assay, a bias-controlled multiplex PCR, was used to amplify TCRbeta CDR3 regions from genomic DNA. The study's own analysis went as follows. The number of nucleated cells in each sample was estimated by amplification of reference gene primers within the assay. To quantify the absolute abundance of each unique TCRbeta CDR3 rearrangement, sequence reads were collapsed and filtered. For each sample, productive Simpson clonality was calculated as the square root of Simpson's diversity index over productive rearrangements. Held by TCRdb, this immuneACCESS table contains in-frame sequences only and omits some clones. Under half of the omission traces to an unresolved V gene where checked; the cause of the rest is unknown. V, J and clone size reflect that table, while D and trimming were determined from the DNA. The sample has about 60,000 clones on record, approximately 91% of them singletons. The leading ten clones occupy 6% to 9.5% of the sample.

The receptor's source is a human donor in a cohort sampled during active COVID-19. The rearranged segments are TRBV27 and TRBJ2-1; 7 bases in between match TRBD2. Sequenced sample: peripheral blood. The nucleotides are TGTGCCAGCAAGACTAGCCGGTACAATGAGCAGTTCTTC. The encoded protein is CASKTSRYNEQFF.